The 5 T cell receptor beta chains below all came from one sample that was sequenced in a study of blood T cell repertoires in COVID-19. Measured with immunoSEQ multiplex PCR; TCRdb has only the in-frame clones, and not every one. The data show tens of thousands of clones, with more than 65% seen just once and approximately 25% held by the top ten. The sequenced sample was peripheral blood. These receptors were taken from a man aged 60 to 75 with acute or convalescent COVID-19.

V gene TRBV2 combines with J gene TRBJ2-3; 12 nucleotides align to TRBD2. Germline CDR1 SNHLY, CDR2 FYNNEI. The CDR3 runs 15 residues. Trimming removed 3 bases from V and 3 bases from J; junction bases left unmatched: 1. The CDR3 DNA is TGTGCCAGCAGTGACGGGACTAGCGGGACAGATACGCAGTATTTT. Its protein is CASSDGTSGTDTQYF.

The chain carries TRBV2 and TRBJ2-5; 12 bases match TRBD2. In germline, CDR1 is SNHLY, CDR2 FYNNEI. V shed 8 bases, J shed 2 bases, and the junction held 6 bases outside the gene matches. This CDR3 comprises 15 residues. In DNA form, the CDR3 reads TGTGCCAGCCGTAGGACTAGCGGGGAGCAAGAGACCCAGTACTTC. Encoded protein: CASRRTSGEQETQYF.

The table lists this clone with a count of one. The CDR3 here is CASSWTVSNGYTF. The CDR3 region has the DNA TGTGCCAGCAGTTGGACAGTCTCCAATGGCTACACCTTC. The chain has TRBV6-5 and TRBJ1-2, with D tentatively TRBD1 (6 bases). The CDR3 spans 13 residues. Germline values: CDR1 MNHEY, CDR2 SVGAGI. V was clipped by 4 bases and J by 6 bases, with 12 bases between them.

The chain employs TRBV28 and TRBJ2-2; 9 bases fit TRBD1. Trimming removed 3 bases from V and 6 bases from J; junction bases left unmatched: 8. Germline CDR1 reads MDHEN; CDR2 reads SYDVKM. The CDR3 sequence is 16 residues long. The CDR3 nucleotides are TGTGCCAGCAGTTTCCGGGACAGGGTATGGGCCGGGGAGCTGTTTTTT. It yields the protein CASSFRDRVWAGELFF. The whole variable domain, filled in from reference TRBV28 and TRBJ2-2, reads DVKVTQSSRYLVKRTGEKVFLECVQDMDHENMFWYRQDPGLGLRLIYFSYDVKMKEKGDIPEGYSVSREKKERFSLILESASTNQTSMYLCASSFRDRVWAGELFFGEGSRLTVL.

This sequence joins TRBV2 and TRBJ1-3; D uncertain. This CDR3 has 15 residues. The germline CDR1 and CDR2 sequences are SNHLY and FYNNEI. With 4 bases removed from V and 2 bases from J, the gap between germline ends came to 12 bases. The CDR3 sequence: CASSVSGDTGNTIYF. The DNA for the CDR3 is TGTGCCAGCAGTGTATCCGGGGATACTGGAAACACCATATATTTT.